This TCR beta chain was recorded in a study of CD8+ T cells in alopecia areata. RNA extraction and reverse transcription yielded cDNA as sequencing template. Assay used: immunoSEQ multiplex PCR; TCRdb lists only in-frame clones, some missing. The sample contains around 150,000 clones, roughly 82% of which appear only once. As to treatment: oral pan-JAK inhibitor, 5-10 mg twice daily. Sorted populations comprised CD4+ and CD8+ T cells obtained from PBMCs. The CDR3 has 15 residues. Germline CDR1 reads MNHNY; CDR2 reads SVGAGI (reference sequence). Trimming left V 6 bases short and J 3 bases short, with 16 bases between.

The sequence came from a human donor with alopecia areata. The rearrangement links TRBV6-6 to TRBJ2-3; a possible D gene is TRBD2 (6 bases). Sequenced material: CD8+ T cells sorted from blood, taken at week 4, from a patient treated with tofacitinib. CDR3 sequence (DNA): TGTGCCAGCAGGAAACACGGGGGTAAAACAGATACGCAGTATTTT. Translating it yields CASRKHGGKTDTQYF.